The T cell receptor beta chain described here comes from a study of blood T cell repertoires in COVID-19. Study as a whole: There were acute and convalescent COVID-19 samples, and they came from the United States, Italy and Spain. PBMCs, B-cell-depleted T cells, or T cells provided the cDNA or gDNA that made up the material.

Trimming cost V 4 bases and J 7 bases; bases outside gene matches: 7. The V gene's germline CDR1 is GTSNPN and CDR2 SVGIG (reference sequence). There are 13 residues in the CDR3. Per the authors' pipeline: How many nucleated cells were present was estimated from reference gene primer amplification. Generated by immunoSEQ multiplex PCR, the TCRdb table keeps only in-frame clones and is missing some. D and trimming come from the DNA, and the V and J calls and clone size come from that table. This sample has roughly 80,000 clones, with about 80% found just once. Sequenced: peripheral blood. V and J are TRBV30 and TRBJ1-1; TRBD1 agrees at 9 bases. This TCR was recovered from a human donor in a cohort sampled during active COVID-19. The CDR3 coding sequence is TGTGCCTGGAACCAACAGGGGGCTTATGAAGCTTTCTTT. This translates into CAWNQQGAYEAFF.